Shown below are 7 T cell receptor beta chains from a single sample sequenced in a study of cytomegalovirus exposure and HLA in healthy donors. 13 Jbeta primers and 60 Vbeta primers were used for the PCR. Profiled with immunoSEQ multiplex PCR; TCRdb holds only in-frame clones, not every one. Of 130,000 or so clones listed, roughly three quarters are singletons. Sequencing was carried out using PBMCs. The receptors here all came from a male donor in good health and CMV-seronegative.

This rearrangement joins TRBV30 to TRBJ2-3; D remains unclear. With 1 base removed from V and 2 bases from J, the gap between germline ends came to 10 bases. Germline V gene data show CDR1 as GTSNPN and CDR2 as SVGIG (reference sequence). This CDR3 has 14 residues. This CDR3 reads CAWSGNLDTDTQYF. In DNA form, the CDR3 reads TGTGCCTGGAGTGGGAACCTAGACACAGATACGCAGTATTTT.

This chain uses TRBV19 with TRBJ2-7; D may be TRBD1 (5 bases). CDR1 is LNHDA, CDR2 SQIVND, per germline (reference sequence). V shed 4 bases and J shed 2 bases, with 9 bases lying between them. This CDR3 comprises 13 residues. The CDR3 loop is CASSRGRTYEQYF. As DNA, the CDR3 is TGTGCCAGTAGTAGGGGCAGAACCTACGAGCAGTACTTC.

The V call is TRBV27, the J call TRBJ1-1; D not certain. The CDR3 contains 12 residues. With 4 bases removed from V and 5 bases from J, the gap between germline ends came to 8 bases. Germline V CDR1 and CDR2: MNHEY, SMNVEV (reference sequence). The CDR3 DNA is TGTGCCAGCAGTTCCCGGGGAACTGAAGCTTTCTTT. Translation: CASSSRGTEAFF.

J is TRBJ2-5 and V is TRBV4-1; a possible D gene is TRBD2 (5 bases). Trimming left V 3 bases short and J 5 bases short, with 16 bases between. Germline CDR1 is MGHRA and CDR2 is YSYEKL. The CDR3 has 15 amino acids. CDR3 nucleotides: TGCGCCAGCAGCCAGCCACGACCCGGCGGGGAGACCCAGTACTTC. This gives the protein CASSQPRPGGETQYF.

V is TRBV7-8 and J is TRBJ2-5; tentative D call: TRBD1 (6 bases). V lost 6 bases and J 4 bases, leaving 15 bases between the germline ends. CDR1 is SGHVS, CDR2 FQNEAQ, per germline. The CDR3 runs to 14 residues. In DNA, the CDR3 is TGTGCCAGCAGTCCATGGGGGCGCGGAGAGACCCAGTACTTC. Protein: CASSPWGRGETQYF.

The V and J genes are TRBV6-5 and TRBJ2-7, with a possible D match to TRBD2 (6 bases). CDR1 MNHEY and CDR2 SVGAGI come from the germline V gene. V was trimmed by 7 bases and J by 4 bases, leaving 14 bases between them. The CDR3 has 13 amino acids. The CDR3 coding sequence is TGTGCCAGCACCGGGCGGAGGGAATACGAGCAGTACTTC. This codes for CASTGRREYEQYF.

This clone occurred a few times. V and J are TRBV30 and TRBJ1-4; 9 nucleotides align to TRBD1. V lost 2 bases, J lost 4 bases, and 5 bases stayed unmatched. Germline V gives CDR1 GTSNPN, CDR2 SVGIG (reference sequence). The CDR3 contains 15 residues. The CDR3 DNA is TGTGCCTGGAGTCGTGGACAGGGGATTAATGAAAAACTGTTTTTT. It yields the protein CAWSRGQGINEKLFF.